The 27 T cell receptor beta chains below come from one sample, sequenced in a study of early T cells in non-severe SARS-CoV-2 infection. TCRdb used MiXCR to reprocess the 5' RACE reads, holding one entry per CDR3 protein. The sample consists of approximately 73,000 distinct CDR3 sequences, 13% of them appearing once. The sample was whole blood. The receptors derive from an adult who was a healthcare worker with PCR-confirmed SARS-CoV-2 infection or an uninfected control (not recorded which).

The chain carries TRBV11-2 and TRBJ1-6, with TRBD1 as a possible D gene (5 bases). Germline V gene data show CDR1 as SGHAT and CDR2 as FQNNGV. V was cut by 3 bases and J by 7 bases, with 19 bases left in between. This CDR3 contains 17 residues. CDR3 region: CASSLVGAGLDNSPLHF. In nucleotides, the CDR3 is TGTGCCAGCAGCTTGGTCGGGGCTGGGTTGGACAATTCACCCCTCCACTTT.

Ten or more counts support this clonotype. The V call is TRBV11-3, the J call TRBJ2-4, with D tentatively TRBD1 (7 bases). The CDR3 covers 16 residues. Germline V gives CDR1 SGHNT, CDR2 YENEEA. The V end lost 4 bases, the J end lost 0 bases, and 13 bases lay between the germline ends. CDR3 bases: TGTGCCAGCAGCTCAAACAGGGGACTAGCCAAAAACATTCAGTACTTC. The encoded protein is CASSSNRGLAKNIQYF.

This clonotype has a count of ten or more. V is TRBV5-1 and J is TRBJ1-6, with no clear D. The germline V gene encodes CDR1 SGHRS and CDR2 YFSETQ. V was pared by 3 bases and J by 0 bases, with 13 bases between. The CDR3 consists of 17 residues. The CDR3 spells CASSWSPISSYNSPLHF. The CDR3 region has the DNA TGCGCCAGCAGCTGGTCCCCAATTAGCTCCTATAATTCACCCCTCCACTTT.

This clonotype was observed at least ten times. DNA of the CDR3: TGTGCCAGCAGTTCCCAAGGACAGGGACCTGAAGCTTTCTTT. This encodes CASSSQGQGPEAFF. This sequence joins TRBV12-3 or TRBV12-4 and TRBJ1-1; 8 bases fit TRBD1. The J segment lost 6 bases and the V segment lost 4 bases, leaving 7 bases of the junction unmatched. This CDR3 has 14 residues.

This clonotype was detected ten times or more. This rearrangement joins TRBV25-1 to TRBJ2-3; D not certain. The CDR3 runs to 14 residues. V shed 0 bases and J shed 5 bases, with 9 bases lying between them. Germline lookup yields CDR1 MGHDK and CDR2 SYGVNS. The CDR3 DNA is TGTGCCAGCAGTGAATATAGAAAAGGAGATACGCAGTATTTT. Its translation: CASSEYRKGDTQYF.

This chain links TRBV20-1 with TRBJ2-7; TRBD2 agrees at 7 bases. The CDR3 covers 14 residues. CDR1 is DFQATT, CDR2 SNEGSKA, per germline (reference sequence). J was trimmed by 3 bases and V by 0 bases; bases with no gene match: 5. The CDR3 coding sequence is TGCAGTGCTAGAGAGGGAGGGGATAGCTACGAGCAGTACTTC. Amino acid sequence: CSAREGGDSYEQYF.

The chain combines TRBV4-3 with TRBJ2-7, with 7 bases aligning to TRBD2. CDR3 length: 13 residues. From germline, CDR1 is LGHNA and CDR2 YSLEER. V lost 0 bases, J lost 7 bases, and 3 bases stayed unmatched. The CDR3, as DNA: TGCGCCAGCAGCCAAGATGGGGGGGATGAGCAGTACTTC. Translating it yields CASSQDGGDEQYF.

The CDR3 loop is CSASGPAGRETEAFF. The CDR3 nucleotides read TGCAGTGCTAGTGGGCCGGCGGGGAGGGAAACTGAAGCTTTCTTT. The V gene is TRBV20-1, the J gene TRBJ1-1; D is unresolved. V lost 3 bases, J lost 5 bases, and 19 bases lay in between. Germline assignment: CDR1 DFQATT and CDR2 SNEGSKA (reference sequence). There are 15 residues in the CDR3.

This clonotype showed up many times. The CDR3 nucleotides read TGTGCCAGCGCACGGAGGAATGGGGCCAACGTCCTGACTTTC. Its translation: CASARRNGANVLTF. This chain connects TRBV6-5 to TRBJ2-6, with D possibly TRBD2 on 5 matching bases. V was clipped by 8 bases and J by 3 bases, with 11 bases between them. There are 14 residues in the CDR3. Germline assignment: CDR1 MNHEY and CDR2 SVGAGI.

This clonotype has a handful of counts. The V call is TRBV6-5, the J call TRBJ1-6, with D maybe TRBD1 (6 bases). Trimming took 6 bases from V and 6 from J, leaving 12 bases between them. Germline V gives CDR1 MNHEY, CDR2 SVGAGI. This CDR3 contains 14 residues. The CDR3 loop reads CASRDSISNSPLHF. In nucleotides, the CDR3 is TGTGCCAGCAGGGACAGCATAAGTAATTCACCCCTCCACTTT.

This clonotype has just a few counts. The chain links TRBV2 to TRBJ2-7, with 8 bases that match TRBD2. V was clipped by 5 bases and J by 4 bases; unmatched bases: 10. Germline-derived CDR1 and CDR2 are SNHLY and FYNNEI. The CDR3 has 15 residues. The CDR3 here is CASSIPHSGNYEQYF. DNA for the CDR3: TGTGCCAGCAGTATCCCTCATAGCGGGAATTACGAGCAGTACTTC.

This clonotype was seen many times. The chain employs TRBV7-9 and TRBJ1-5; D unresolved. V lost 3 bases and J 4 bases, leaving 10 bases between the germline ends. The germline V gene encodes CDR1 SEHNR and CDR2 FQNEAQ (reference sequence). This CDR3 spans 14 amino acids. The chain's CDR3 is CASSFGSGNQPQHF. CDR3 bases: TGTGCCAGCAGCTTCGGCAGTGGAAATCAGCCCCAGCATTTT.

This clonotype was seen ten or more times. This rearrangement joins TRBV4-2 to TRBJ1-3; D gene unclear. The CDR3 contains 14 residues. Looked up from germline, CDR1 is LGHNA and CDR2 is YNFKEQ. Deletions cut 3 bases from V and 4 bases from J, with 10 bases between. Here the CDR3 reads CASSQDFPGNTIYF. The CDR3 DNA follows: TGTGCCAGCAGCCAGGACTTTCCGGGAAACACCATATATTTT.

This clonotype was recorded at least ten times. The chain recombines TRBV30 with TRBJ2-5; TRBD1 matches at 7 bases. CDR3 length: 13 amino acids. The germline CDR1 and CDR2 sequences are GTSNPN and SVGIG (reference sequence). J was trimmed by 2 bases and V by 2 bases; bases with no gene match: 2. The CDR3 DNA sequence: TGTGCCTGGAGTAGGGACAGACAAGAGACCCAGTACTTC. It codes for CAWSRDRQETQYF.

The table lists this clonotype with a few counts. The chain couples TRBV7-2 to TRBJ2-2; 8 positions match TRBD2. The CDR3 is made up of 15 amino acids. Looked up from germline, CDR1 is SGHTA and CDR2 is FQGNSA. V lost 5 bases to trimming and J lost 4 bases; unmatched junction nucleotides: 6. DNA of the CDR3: TGTGCCAGCAGCCCGGGGGGGGCGGGCACCGGGGAGCTGTTTTTT. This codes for CASSPGGAGTGELFF.

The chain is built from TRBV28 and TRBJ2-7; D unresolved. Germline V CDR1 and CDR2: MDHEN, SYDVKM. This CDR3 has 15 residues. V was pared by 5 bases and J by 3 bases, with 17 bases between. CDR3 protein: CASSPHPIISYEQYF. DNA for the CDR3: TGTGCCAGCAGTCCTCACCCGATAATTAGCTACGAGCAGTACTTC.

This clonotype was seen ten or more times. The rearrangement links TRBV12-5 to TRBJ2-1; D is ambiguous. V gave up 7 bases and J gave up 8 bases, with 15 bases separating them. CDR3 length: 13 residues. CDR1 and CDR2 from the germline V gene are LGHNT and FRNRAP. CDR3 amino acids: CASALWLVDEQFF. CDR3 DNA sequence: TGTGCTAGTGCCTTGTGGTTAGTGGATGAGCAGTTCTTC.

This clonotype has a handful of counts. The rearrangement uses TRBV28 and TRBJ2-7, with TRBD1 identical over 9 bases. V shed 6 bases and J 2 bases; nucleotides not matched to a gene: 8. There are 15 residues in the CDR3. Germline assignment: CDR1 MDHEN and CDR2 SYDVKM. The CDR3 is CASRLTGTGTYEQYF. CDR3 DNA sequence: TGTGCCAGCAGGTTAACCGGGACAGGGACCTACGAGCAGTACTTC.

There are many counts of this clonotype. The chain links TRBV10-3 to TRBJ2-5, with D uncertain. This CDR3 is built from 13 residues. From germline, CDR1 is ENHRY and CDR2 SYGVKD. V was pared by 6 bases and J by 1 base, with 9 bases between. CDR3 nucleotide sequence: TGTGCCATCAGGCCGGGTCTCCAAGAGACCCAGTACTTC. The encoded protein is CAIRPGLQETQYF.

The CDR3 here is CASSPTWQSTNQPQHF. CDR3 nucleotide sequence: TGTGCCAGCAGCCCAACCTGGCAGAGCACGAATCAGCCCCAGCATTTT. The chain is built from TRBV7-2 and TRBJ1-5; D remains ambiguous. V was trimmed by 5 bases and J by 4 bases, leaving 18 bases between them. This CDR3 has 16 amino acids. Germline lookup yields CDR1 SGHTA and CDR2 FQGNSA. The full variable domain, completed using reference TRBV7-2 and TRBJ1-5, is GAGVSQSPSNKVTEKGKDVELRCDPISGHTALYWYRQSLGQGLEFLIYFQGNSAPDKSGLPSDRFSAERTGGSVSTLTIQRTQQEDSAVYLCASSPTWQSTNQPQHFGDGTRLSIL.

The CDR3 DNA reads TGTGCCAGCACCCTTCGGGTGGACCTGCTCTCCTACGAGCAGTACTTC. It is translated as CASTLRVDLLSYEQYF. The chain employs TRBV21-1 and TRBJ2-7. TRBV21-1 is assigned pseudogene status. CDR3 length equals 16 residues.

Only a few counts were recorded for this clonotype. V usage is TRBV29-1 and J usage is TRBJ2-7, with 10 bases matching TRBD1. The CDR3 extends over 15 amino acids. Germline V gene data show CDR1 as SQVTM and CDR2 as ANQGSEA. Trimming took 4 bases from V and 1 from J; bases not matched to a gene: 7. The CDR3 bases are TGCAGCGTTGTCCCCCGGGACAGGGGTTCCTACGAGCAGTACTTC. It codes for CSVVPRDRGSYEQYF.

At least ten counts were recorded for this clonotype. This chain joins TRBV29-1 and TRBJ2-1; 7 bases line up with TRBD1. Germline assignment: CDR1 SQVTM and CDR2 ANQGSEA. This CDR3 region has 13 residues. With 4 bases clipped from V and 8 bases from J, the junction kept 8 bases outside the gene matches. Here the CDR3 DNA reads TGCAGCGTTGGCGAGAACAGGGGCGATGAGCAGTTCTTC. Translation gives CSVGENRGDEQFF.

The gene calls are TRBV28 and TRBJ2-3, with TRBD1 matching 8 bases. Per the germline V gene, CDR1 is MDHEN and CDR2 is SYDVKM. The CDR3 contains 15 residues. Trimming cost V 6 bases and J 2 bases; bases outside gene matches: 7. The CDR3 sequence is CASRPRDRYTDTQYF. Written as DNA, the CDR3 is TGTGCCAGCAGGCCCCGGGACAGGTACACAGATACGCAGTATTTT. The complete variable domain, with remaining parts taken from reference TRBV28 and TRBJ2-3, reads DVKVTQSSRYLVKRTGEKVFLECVQDMDHENMFWYRQDPGLGLRLIYFSYDVKMKEKGDIPEGYSVSREKKERFSLILESASTNQTSMYLCASRPRDRYTDTQYFGPGTRLTVL.

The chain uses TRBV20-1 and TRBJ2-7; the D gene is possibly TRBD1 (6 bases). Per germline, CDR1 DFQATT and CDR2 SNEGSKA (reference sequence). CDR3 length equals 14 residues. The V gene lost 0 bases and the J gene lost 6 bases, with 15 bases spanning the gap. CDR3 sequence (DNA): TGCAGTGCTAGAGACAGACAGGCGGTCGGCGAGCAGTACTTC. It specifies CSARDRQAVGEQYF.

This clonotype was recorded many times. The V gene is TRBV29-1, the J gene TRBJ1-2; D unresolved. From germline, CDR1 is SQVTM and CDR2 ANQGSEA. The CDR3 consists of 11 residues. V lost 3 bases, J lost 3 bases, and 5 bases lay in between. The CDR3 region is CSVDSYYGYTF. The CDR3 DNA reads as TGCAGCGTTGACTCCTACTATGGCTACACCTTC.

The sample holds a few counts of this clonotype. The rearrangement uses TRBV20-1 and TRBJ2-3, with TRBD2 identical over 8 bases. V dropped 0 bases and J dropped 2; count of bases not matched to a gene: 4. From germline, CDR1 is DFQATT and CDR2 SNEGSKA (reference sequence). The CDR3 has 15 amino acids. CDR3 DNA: TGCAGTGCTAGAGAGCTAGCGGGCGTCACAGATACGCAGTATTTT. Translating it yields CSARELAGVTDTQYF.